The following is a T cell receptor (beta chain) sequence with its context. V lost 9 bases to trimming and J lost 5 bases, with 14 bases between them. Germline CDR1 reads MNHNS; CDR2 reads SASEGT. The CDR3 covers 13 residues. This entry comes from a study of technical replicates of blood from a few donors. The table came from immunoSEQ multiplex PCR; TCRdb's copy has only in-frame clones and leaves some out. The sample includes 75,000 to 100,000 clones, about 94% seen only once; the top ten take 0.35% to 0.45%. Sequencing was performed on T cells isolated from PBMCs. J is TRBJ1-5 and V is TRBV6-1; tentative D call: TRBD1 (5 bases). The sequence was obtained from a human donor in good health. The CDR3 spells CASRGSLDQPQHF. The CDR3 DNA reads as TGTGCCAGTAGGGGTAGCTTGGATCAGCCCCAGCATTTT.